This T cell receptor (beta chain) originates from a study of tumor-infiltrating lymphocytes in oesophageal squamous cell carcinoma (dated by TCRdb to about 2016). As to this clonotype: Its specific antigen is unknown. No base quality values were provided; no much bigger clone lies one nucleotide off.

The library was built by means of PCR. The sequencing machine was an Illumina HiSeq 2000. The public sequencing data were trimmed at Q25 with fastp and processed into clonotypes with MiXCR by TCRdb, which kept only in-frame beta chains. Identical CDR3 protein sequences are pooled into one entry, listed with their most common genes and DNA. This sample holds about 20,000 distinct CDR3 sequences; 39% were observed only once. Roughly a fifth of the sample belongs to the ten largest clones. For this chain, trimming is 2 bases at the V end and 3 bases at the J end, and the number of junction bases without a gene match is 5. The CDR3 contains 15 residues, cysteine and phenylalanine counted. Only the CDR3 DNA stays, 45 bases, in frame from base 1. As encoded in the germline V gene, CDR1 is WSHSY while CDR2 is SAAADI.

This sequence originates from a male donor with esophageal squamous cell carcinoma. The chain uses TRBV10-2 and TRBJ2-3; the junction holds 7 bases that match TRBD1. The specimen was esophageal tumor tissue. The CDR3 loop reads CASSEEQGRTDTQYF. The nucleotides are TGCGCCAGCAGTGAGGAACAGGGGCGTACAGATACGCAGTATTTT.